This entry lists 23 T cell receptor beta chains sequenced from one sample in a study of control samples from healthy donors and cancer patients. Produced via immunoSEQ multiplex PCR; TCRdb's table is partial and in-frame only. Of around 250,000 clones detected, roughly four fifths appear once; the ten largest clones hold about an eighth. The sample consisted of PBMCs. The receptors here all came from a woman aged 55-75 years with lung cancer.

V is TRBV5-4 and J is TRBJ2-5; D perhaps matches TRBD2 (6 bases). The CDR3 has 15 residues. Per germline, CDR1 SGHNT and CDR2 YYREEE (reference sequence). The V and J ends lost 1 base and 5 bases respectively, with 15 bases between them. This CDR3 is CASSLNPSGGETQYF. CDR3 sequence (DNA): TGTGCCAGCAGCTTGAACCCCAGCGGAGGGGAGACCCAGTACTTC.

J is TRBJ2-7 and V is TRBV19; either TRBD1 or TRBD2 may supply D (5 bases each). The CDR3 spans 14 residues. Trimming pared 9 bases from V and 2 bases from J, leaving 17 bases between. The germline V gene has CDR1 LNHDA and CDR2 SQIVND (reference sequence). The CDR3 nucleotides are TGTGCCAGCACCAACCGGGACCCACCCTACGAGCAGTACTTC. This encodes CASTNRDPPYEQYF.

This clone was found once. The chain employs TRBV27 and TRBJ1-6; tentative D call: TRBD1 (6 bases). Germline lookup yields CDR1 MNHEY and CDR2 SMNVEV (reference sequence). The CDR3 is 15 amino acids. V gave up 8 bases and J gave up 6 bases, with 17 bases separating them. DNA of the CDR3: TGTGCCAGCCTAGATTACCGGGACACTAATTCACCCCTCCACTTT. Translation gives CASLDYRDTNSPLHF.

The rearrangement links TRBV7-9 to TRBJ2-1, with D possibly called TRBD1 or TRBD2 (6 bases each). CDR1 is SEHNR and CDR2 is FQNEAQ in the germline V gene (reference sequence). V was pared by 4 bases and J by 4 bases, with 23 bases between. The CDR3 covers 18 residues. CDR3 sequence (DNA): TGTGCCAGCAGCTCGGGACCGAGGGGGGCTAGCGTGTACAATGAGCAGTTCTTC. As protein: CASSSGPRGASVYNEQFF. Together with reference TRBV7-9 and TRBJ2-1, the CDR3 gives the full variable domain: DTGVSQNPRHKITKRGQNVTFRCDPISEHNRLYWYRQTLGQGPEFLTYFQNEAQLEKSRLLSDRFSAERPKGSFSTLEIQRTEQGDSAMYLCASSSGPRGASVYNEQFFGPGTRLTVL.

Only a few counts were recorded for this clone. This chain connects TRBV29-1 to TRBJ1-3; 8 nucleotides line up with TRBD1. The CDR3 is 13 amino acids. With V trimmed by 4 bases and J by 4 bases, 3 bases remained unmatched. Germline values: CDR1 SQVTM, CDR2 ANQGSEA. In DNA form, the CDR3 reads TGCAGCGTTGCAGGGGGCGGCGGAAACACCATATATTTT. It yields the protein CSVAGGGGNTIYF.

The V gene is TRBV9, the J gene TRBJ2-7; no firm D call. Per germline, CDR1 SGDLS and CDR2 YYNGEE. Trimming took off 3 bases at V and 0 bases at J, with 10 bases between the two ends. The CDR3 length is 14 residues. This CDR3 reads CASSGTDRSYEQYF. CDR3 DNA sequence: TGTGCCAGCAGCGGGACGGACCGCTCCTACGAGCAGTACTTC. The full variable domain, its missing parts supplied by reference TRBV9 and TRBJ2-7, is DSGVTQTPKHLITATGQRVTLRCSPRSGDLSVYWYQQSLDQGLQFLIQYYNGEERAKGNILERFSAQQFPDLHSELNLSSLELGDSALYFCASSGTDRSYEQYFGPGTRLTVT.

The chain employs TRBV30 and TRBJ2-3; D gene unclear. CDR3 length equals 10 residues. The V end was cut by 5 bases, the J end by 6 bases, with 6 bases between. CDR1 GTSNPN and CDR2 SVGIG come from the germline V gene (reference sequence). Written as DNA, the CDR3 is TGTGCCTGGGCCCGTGATACGCAGTATTTT. It is translated as CAWARDTQYF.

The chain couples TRBV30 to TRBJ2-1, with D hard to call. The germline V and J ends were trimmed by 0 bases and 6 bases, with 9 bases remaining between them. The germline gives CDR1 GTSNPN, CDR2 SVGIG (reference sequence). CDR3 size: 13 residues. The CDR3 coding sequence is TGTGCCTGGAGTGTACGGGCCAGCAATGAGCAGTTCTTC. It yields the protein CAWSVRASNEQFF.

This sequence joins TRBV27 and TRBJ2-5; the D gene is possibly TRBD1 (6 bases). V shed 6 bases and J shed 1 base, with 15 bases lying between them. CDR3 size: 15 residues. The germline V gene has CDR1 MNHEY and CDR2 SMNVEV (reference sequence). The CDR3 spells CASSTEDSLQETQYF. Written as DNA, the CDR3 is TGTGCCAGCAGCACAGAGGACAGCCTCCAAGAGACCCAGTACTTC.

The gene calls are TRBV9 and TRBJ2-1, with TRBD2 matching 8 bases. V was clipped by 5 bases and J by 0 bases; unmatched bases: 4. This CDR3 is built from 15 residues. Germline assignment: CDR1 SGDLS and CDR2 YYNGEE. The chain's CDR3 is CASSSGGTSYNEQFF. The CDR3 coding sequence is TGTGCCAGCAGTTCGGGAGGGACCTCCTACAATGAGCAGTTCTTC.

This chain links TRBV5-1 with TRBJ2-5; D may be TRBD2 (6 bases). The CDR3 totals 14 residues. The V and J ends lost 1 base and 2 bases respectively, with 9 bases between them. Germline V gene data show CDR1 as SGHRS and CDR2 as YFSETQ. The CDR3 DNA is TGCGCCAGCAGCTTGCTAGGGAGGCAAGAGACCCAGTACTTC. Its translation is CASSLLGRQETQYF. Full variable domain (outside the CDR3, taken from reference TRBV5-1 and TRBJ2-5): KAGVTQTPRYLIKTRGQQVTLSCSPISGHRSVSWYQQTPGQGLQFLFEYFSETQRNKGNFPGRFSGRQFSNSRSEMNVSTLELGDSALYLCASSLLGRQETQYFGPGTRLLVL.

The rearrangement uses TRBV5-1 and TRBJ2-3, with 10 bases fitting TRBD1. The germline V gene encodes CDR1 SGHRS and CDR2 YFSETQ. With V trimmed by 4 bases and J by 4 bases, 9 bases remained unmatched. This CDR3 contains 16 residues. The CDR3 region has the DNA TGCGCCAGCAGCCGTCCCGGGACAGGGGCCGCAGATACGCAGTATTTT. The encoded protein is CASSRPGTGAADTQYF.

This rearrangement joins TRBV4-1 to TRBJ2-5; D is ambiguous. Deletions cut 0 bases from V and 1 base from J, with 9 bases between. There are 15 residues in the CDR3. The germline CDR1 and CDR2 sequences are MGHRA and YSYEKL. The CDR3 loop reads CASSQDGTVQETQYF. CDR3 DNA: TGCGCCAGCAGCCAAGATGGAACAGTCCAAGAGACCCAGTACTTC.

This chain connects TRBV5-5 to TRBJ2-5; 14 nucleotides align to TRBD2. The germline gives CDR1 SGHKS, CDR2 YYEKEE (reference sequence). The CDR3 length is 20 residues. V dropped 2 bases and J dropped 5; count of bases not matched to a gene: 17. As DNA, the CDR3 is TGTGCCAGCAGCTTTTACCTCCCCTCCGGGACTAGCGGGAGAGGCGAGACCCAGTACTTC. It specifies CASSFYLPSGTSGRGETQYF.

The J gene is TRBJ2-7, the V gene TRBV5-1, with 10 positions matching TRBD1. The CDR3 is 15 amino acids. CDR1 and CDR2 from the germline V gene are SGHRS and YFSETQ. The ends lost 8 bases at V and 2 bases at J; junction bases unmatched: 10. The CDR3 here is CASRPGQGLTYEQYF. As DNA, the CDR3 is TGCGCCAGTAGACCGGGACAGGGGCTAACCTACGAGCAGTACTTC.

V usage is TRBV28 and J usage is TRBJ2-5; the match to TRBD2 covers 12 bases. With 6 bases clipped from V and 7 bases from J, the junction kept 9 bases outside the gene matches. Germline-derived CDR1 and CDR2 are MDHEN and SYDVKM. The CDR3 is 15 residues long. As DNA, the CDR3 is TGTGCCAGCAGCCCCCGACTAGCGGGAGCAGGGACCCAGTACTTC. Translated: CASSPRLAGAGTQYF.

The chain uses TRBV3-1 (or the pseudogene TRBV3-2) and TRBJ2-1; 8 nucleotides line up with TRBD2. Trimming took 2 bases from V and 8 from J; bases not matched to a gene: 17. This CDR3 contains 18 residues. Germline CDR1 and CDR2: LGHDT and YNNKEL (reference sequence). The CDR3 reads CASSQNFAQLAGLDEQFF. The CDR3 DNA reads TGTGCCAGCAGCCAAAATTTCGCGCAGTTAGCGGGATTGGATGAGCAGTTCTTC.

V gene TRBV5-4 combines with J gene TRBJ2-2; TRBD1 or TRBD2 may be the D gene (6 bases each). V lost 0 bases and J lost 4, with 10 bases in between. The CDR3 runs to 15 residues. Germline CDR1 and CDR2: SGHNT and YYREEE (reference sequence). CDR3 loop: CASSLAGAGTGELFF. For the CDR3, the DNA is TGTGCCAGCAGCTTGGCGGGGGCAGGCACCGGGGAGCTGTTTTTT.

The chain employs TRBV18 and TRBJ2-3; D is uncertain. The CDR3 totals 14 residues. The V gene's germline CDR1 is KGHSH and CDR2 LQKENI. V was shortened by 0 bases and J by 0 bases, with 4 bases between the two germline ends. CDR3 sequence reads: CASSPPMSTDTQYF. CDR3 nucleotides: TGTGCCAGCTCACCACCGATGAGCACAGATACGCAGTATTTT.

This clone occurred once. The chain joins TRBV4-1 to TRBJ2-7, with 11 bases matching TRBD2. Germline CDR1 reads MGHRA; CDR2 reads YSYEKL. The CDR3 runs 16 residues. The junction had 5 bases not matched to a gene; V was cut back by 1 base and J by 3 bases. The CDR3 DNA follows: TGCGCCAGCAGCCAAGCCTCGACTAGCGGGAACTACGAGCAGTACTTC. This gives the protein CASSQASTSGNYEQYF.

The CDR3 DNA is TGCGCCAGCAGCTTGGTGGCACCTAGCTCCTATAATTCACCCCTCCACTTT. This sequence encodes CASSLVAPSSYNSPLHF. The chain carries TRBV5-1 and TRBJ1-6; D uncertain. Germline V gene data show CDR1 as SGHRS and CDR2 as YFSETQ. CDR3 length equals 17 residues. V lost 0 bases, J lost 0 bases, and 10 bases lay in between. The full variable domain, completed using reference TRBV5-1 and TRBJ1-6, is KAGVTQTPRYLIKTRGQQVTLSCSPISGHRSVSWYQQTPGQGLQFLFEYFSETQRNKGNFPGRFSGRQFSNSRSEMNVSTLELGDSALYLCASSLVAPSSYNSPLHFGNGTRLTVT.

A single count supports this clone. The rearrangement uses TRBV4-1 and TRBJ1-5; 7 positions match TRBD1. CDR3 length: 14 amino acids. Germline V gene data show CDR1 as MGHRA and CDR2 as YSYEKL. V dropped 3 bases and J dropped 2; count of bases not matched to a gene: 1. CDR3 nucleotide sequence: TGCGCCAGCAGCCACGGGACAGGCAATCAGCCCCAGCATTTT. Residues: CASSHGTGNQPQHF.

This clone was observed once. The rearrangement joins TRBV3-1 (or the pseudogene TRBV3-2) to TRBJ1-6; D is ambiguous. Germline CDR1 and CDR2: LGHDT and YNNKEL (reference sequence). CDR3 length: 13 residues. With 2 bases removed from V and 9 bases from J, the gap between germline ends came to 8 bases. Here the CDR3 reads CASSQKRSSPLHF. Here the CDR3 DNA reads TGTGCCAGCAGCCAAAAACGGAGTTCACCCCTCCACTTT.